The 8 T cell receptor beta chains in this list originate from one sample, sequenced in a study of T cell changes during pregnancy in multiple sclerosis. TCRdb's copy holds only in-frame clones and misses some; the assay was immunoSEQ multiplex PCR. The table lists roughly 100,000 clones, approximately 91% of them singletons, with 3.5% in the top ten. The sample consisted of peripheral blood, taken after pregnancy. Receptors originate from a female donor with multiple sclerosis, enrolled in a pregnancy study.

V usage is TRBV4-1 and J usage is TRBJ2-5, with TRBD2 identical over 7 bases. The germline gives CDR1 MGHRA, CDR2 YSYEKL. V lost 3 bases, J lost 6 bases, and 13 bases stayed unmatched. CDR3 size: 16 residues. DNA for the CDR3: TGCGCCAGCAGCCAGGCTAACACAAGGGGAGGGAAGACCCAGTACTTC. Translating gives CASSQANTRGGKTQYF.

There are a few counts of this clone. This chain links TRBV15 with TRBJ2-6; D possibly corresponds to TRBD1 (6 bases). V was shortened by 1 base and J by 1 base, with 8 bases between the two germline ends. CDR1 is LNHNV and CDR2 is YYDKDF in the germline V gene (reference sequence). The CDR3 spans 16 residues. The CDR3 reads CATSRVGGSGANVLTF. CDR3 DNA sequence: TGTGCCACCAGCAGAGTAGGGGGTTCTGGGGCCAACGTCCTGACTTTC.

The chain employs TRBV5-1 and TRBJ2-3; the match to TRBD2 covers 12 bases. Germline V CDR1 and CDR2: SGHRS, YFSETQ. The CDR3 has 18 amino acids. Unmatched junction bases numbered 11, after V lost 4 bases and J lost 2 bases. CDR3 nucleotides: TGCGCCAGCAGCCCCTACATGACTAGCGGGGGCCCCACAGATACGCAGTATTTT. Translation gives CASSPYMTSGGPTDTQYF.

V is TRBV4-2 and J is TRBJ2-7; TRBD2 is a possible D gene (7 bases). Germline V gene sequence: CDR1 LGHNA, CDR2 YNFKEQ. The V end was cut by 3 bases, the J end by 3 bases, with 15 bases between. CDR3 size: 15 residues. CDR3 nucleotide sequence: TGTGCCAGCAGCCAGCTCGGGGGGCCAGACTACGAGCAGTACTTC. Its translation is CASSQLGGPDYEQYF.

This clone was counted a few times. The rearrangement links TRBV14 to TRBJ1-2, with D hard to call. The V end was cut by 6 bases, the J end by 2 bases, with 7 bases between. CDR3 size: 12 residues. From germline, CDR1 is SGHDN and CDR2 FVKESK. CDR3 loop: CASSNSNYGYTF. The CDR3, as DNA: TGTGCCAGCAGTAATAGCAACTATGGCTACACCTTC.

This chain joins TRBV4-1 and TRBJ2-2; the match to TRBD1 covers 10 bases. Trimming removed 4 bases from V and 5 bases from J; junction bases left unmatched: 1. The CDR3 consists of 14 residues. CDR1 is MGHRA, CDR2 YSYEKL, per germline. The CDR3 sequence is CASSPGQGTGELFF. In DNA form, the CDR3 reads TGCGCCAGCAGCCCGGGACAGGGGACCGGGGAGCTGTTTTTT.

V and J are TRBV6-5 and TRBJ1-5; TRBD1 is a possible D gene (5 bases). The germline V gene encodes CDR1 MNHEY and CDR2 SVGAGI. V shed 5 bases and J shed 0 bases, with 8 bases lying between them. This CDR3 spans 14 amino acids. The CDR3 DNA follows: TGTGCCAGCAGTCAGGGCGGTAGCAATCAGCCCCAGCATTTT. Translated, it gives CASSQGGSNQPQHF.

DNA for the CDR3: TGCGCCAGCAGCTTTCGTCCAGGGTTGACAGATACGCAGTATTTT. The encoded protein is CASSFRPGLTDTQYF. The chain is built from TRBV5-1 and TRBJ2-3; D is perhaps TRBD1 (5 bases). V gave up 2 bases and J gave up 3 bases, with 13 bases separating them. Germline loops: CDR1 SGHRS, CDR2 YFSETQ. There are 15 residues in the CDR3.